The TCR beta chain described here comes from a study of cytomegalovirus exposure and HLA in healthy donors. The PCR had 60 Vbeta and 13 Jbeta primers. Produced via immunoSEQ multiplex PCR; TCRdb's table is partial and in-frame only. The sample includes 100,000 to 150,000 clones, around 81% seen only once; the top ten take 0.95% to 1.5%. Though nominally healthy at sampling, donors likely had unrecorded immune exposures. In germline, CDR1 is LNHDA, CDR2 SQIVND (reference sequence). The CDR3 is 13 residues long. The ends were cut back, 8 bases at V and 6 bases at J, with 14 bases in the middle. The sample taken for sequencing was PBMCs. The chain recombines TRBV19 with TRBJ2-1; tentative D call: TRBD2 (5 bases). The clonotype comes from a female donor in good health and CMV-seronegative. In DNA, the CDR3 is TGTGCCAGTTCGGACCGGGGATTCAATGAGCAGTTCTTC. Its translation: CASSDRGFNEQFF. The whole variable domain, remainder taken from reference TRBV19 and TRBJ2-1, is DGGITQSPKYLFRKEGQNVTLSCEQNLNHDAMYWYRQDPGQGLRLIYYSQIVNDFQKGDIAEGYSVSREKKESFPLTVTSAQKNPTAFYLCASSDRGFNEQFFGPGTRLTVL.